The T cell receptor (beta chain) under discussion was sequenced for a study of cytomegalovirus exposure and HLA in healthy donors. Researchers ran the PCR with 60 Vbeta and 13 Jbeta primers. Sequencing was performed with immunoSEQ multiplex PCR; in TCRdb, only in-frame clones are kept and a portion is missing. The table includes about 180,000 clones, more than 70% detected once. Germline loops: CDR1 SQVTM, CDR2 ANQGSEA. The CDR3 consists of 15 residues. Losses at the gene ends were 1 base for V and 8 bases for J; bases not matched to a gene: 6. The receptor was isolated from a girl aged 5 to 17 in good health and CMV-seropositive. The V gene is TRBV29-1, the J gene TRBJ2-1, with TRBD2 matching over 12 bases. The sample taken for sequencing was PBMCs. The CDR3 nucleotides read TGCAGCGTTGAAGGACTAGCGGGAGCAGTATATGAGCAGTTCTTC. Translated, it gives CSVEGLAGAVYEQFF.